This T cell receptor beta chain was captured in a study of CD8 T cells in Susac syndrome. Study outcomes and limitations: Within total CD8+ repertoires, sixteen Susac-specific public clones were found, and within CD8+ TEMRA repertoires, several. The greatest CD8+ clonal expansion in Susac occurred in TEMRA cells and in active patients.

FACS was used to enrich TEMRA cells, whereas the CD8+ and CD4+ T cells were obtained by negative isolation. The trim removed 5 bases at V and 5 bases at J, leaving 5 bases unmatched. The CDR3 is 13 residues long. In germline, CDR1 is SEHNR, CDR2 FQNEAQ (reference sequence). As regards this clonotype: No antigen is known for it.

Reverse transcription of roughly 0.5 to 1 ug RNA was performed with random hexamers. Via MiXCR, TCRdb re-called the immunoSEQ multiplex PCR reads, giving one row per CDR3 protein. Among approximately 79,000 distinct CDR3 sequences listed, about 94% were seen once. The V gene is TRBV7-9, the J gene TRBJ2-7, with TRBD2 identical over 8 bases. The sequenced sample consisted of CD8+ T cells from PBMCs. The TCR sequence derives from a human donor with Susac syndrome. This CDR3 reads CASSGGRFNEQYF. The DNA for the CDR3 is TGTGCCAGCAGCGGCGGGAGGTTCAACGAGCAGTACTTC.